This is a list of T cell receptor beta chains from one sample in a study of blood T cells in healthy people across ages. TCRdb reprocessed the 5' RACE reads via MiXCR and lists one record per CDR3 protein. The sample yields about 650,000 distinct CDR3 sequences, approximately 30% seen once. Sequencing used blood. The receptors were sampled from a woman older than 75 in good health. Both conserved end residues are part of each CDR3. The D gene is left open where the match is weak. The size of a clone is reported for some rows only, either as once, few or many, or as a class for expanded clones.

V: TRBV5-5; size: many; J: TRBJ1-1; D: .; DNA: TGTGCCAGCAGCTTGGCCCACAGGCAGCAGAACACTGAAGCTTTCTTT; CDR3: CASSLAHRQQNTEAFF
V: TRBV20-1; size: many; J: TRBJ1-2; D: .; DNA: TGCAGTGCTAGAGAAGGGCGGGGGTTAAACTATGGCTACACCTTC; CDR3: CSAREGRGLNYGYTF
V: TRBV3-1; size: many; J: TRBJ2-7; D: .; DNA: TGTGCCAGCAGCCAAGGCGGAGGGGACTACGAGCAGTACTTC; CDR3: CASSQGGGDYEQYF
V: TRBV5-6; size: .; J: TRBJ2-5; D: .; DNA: TGTGCCAGCAGCTTGATTAAGGAGGGGACCCAGTACTTC; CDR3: CASSLIKEGTQYF
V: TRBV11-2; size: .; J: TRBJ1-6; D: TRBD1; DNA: TGTGCCAGCAGCCCATCGGGACAGCCTGATTCACCCCTCCACTTT; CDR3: CASSPSGQPDSPLHF
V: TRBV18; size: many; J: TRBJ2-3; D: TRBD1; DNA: TGTGCCAGCTCACCCCGGACAGGGGTAGGACCAGATACGCAGTATTTT; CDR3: CASSPRTGVGPDTQYF
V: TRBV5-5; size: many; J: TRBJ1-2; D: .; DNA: TGTGCCAGCAGCTTGGGACAGACCTACTATGGCTACACCTTC; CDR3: CASSLGQTYYGYTF
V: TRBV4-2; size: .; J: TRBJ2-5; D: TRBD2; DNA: TGTGCCAGCAGCCAAGCGACTAGCGGGGTATATCAAGAGACCCAGTACTTC; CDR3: CASSQATSGVYQETQYF
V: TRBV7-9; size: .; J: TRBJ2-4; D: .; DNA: TGTGCCAGCAGCTTAGGGACTAAAAACACTCAGTACTTC; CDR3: CASSLGTKNTQYF
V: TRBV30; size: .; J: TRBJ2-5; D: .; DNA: TGTGCCTGGAGTCTAGGGGAGACCCAGTACTTC; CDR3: CAWSLGETQYF
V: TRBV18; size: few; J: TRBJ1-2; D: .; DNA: TGTGCCAGCTCACCCCTTCCAGACCACTATGGCTACACCTTC; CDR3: CASSPLPDHYGYTF
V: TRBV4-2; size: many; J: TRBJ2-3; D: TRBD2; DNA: TGTGCCAGCAGCCAAGATGGGGGGGCTAGCGGGGAACCAGATACGCAGTATTTT; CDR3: CASSQDGGASGEPDTQYF
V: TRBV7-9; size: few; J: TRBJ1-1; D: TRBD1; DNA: TGTGCCAGCAGCCCCGCCGCAGGGGGCACTGAAGCTTTCTTT; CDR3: CASSPAAGGTEAFF
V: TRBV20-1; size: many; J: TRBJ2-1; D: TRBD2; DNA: TGCAGTGCTAGAAGGCTAGCGGGGGGTTTGGATGAGCAGTTCTTC; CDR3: CSARRLAGGLDEQFF
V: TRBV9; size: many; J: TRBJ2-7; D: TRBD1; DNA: TGTGCCAGCAGCGTAGCAGGGACAGGGGGCCCTTACGAGCAGTACTTC; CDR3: CASSVAGTGGPYEQYF
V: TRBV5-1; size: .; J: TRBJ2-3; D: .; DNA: TGCGCCAGCAGCTCCGGGACACCAAGCACAGATACGCAGTATTTT; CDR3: CASSSGTPSTDTQYF
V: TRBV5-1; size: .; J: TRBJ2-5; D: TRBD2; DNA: TGCGCCAGCAGATCGATGGGGGCGGGGGGTCTACAAGAGACCCAGTACTTC; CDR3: CASRSMGAGGLQETQYF
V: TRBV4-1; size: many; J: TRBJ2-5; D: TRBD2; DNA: TGCGCCAGCAGCCCCGGGGTAGCGGGGACAGAGACCCAGTACTTC; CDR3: CASSPGVAGTETQYF
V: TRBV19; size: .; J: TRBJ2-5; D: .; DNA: TGTGCCAGTAGTATAGACGGGGCACAAGAGACCCAGTACTTC; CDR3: CASSIDGAQETQYF
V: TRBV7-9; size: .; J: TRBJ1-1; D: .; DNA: TGTGCCAGCAGCTTAGACGCATTCACTGAAGCTTTCTTT; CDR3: CASSLDAFTEAFF
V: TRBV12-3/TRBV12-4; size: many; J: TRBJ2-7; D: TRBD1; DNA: TGTGCCAGCCTCAAGCGCGGGGACAGGAACAACGAGCAGTACTTC; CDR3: CASLKRGDRNNEQYF
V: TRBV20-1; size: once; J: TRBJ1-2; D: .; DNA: TGCAGTGCTAACTCCGACTATGGCTACACCTTC; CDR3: CSANSDYGYTF
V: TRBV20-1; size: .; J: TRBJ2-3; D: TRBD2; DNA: TGCAGTGCTTCCCCGGGACTAGCGGGGGGCTATACGCAGTATTTT; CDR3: CSASPGLAGGYTQYF
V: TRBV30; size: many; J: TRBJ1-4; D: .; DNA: TGTGCCTGGAGTGTACGGACGAGTGAAAAACTGTTTTTT; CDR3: CAWSVRTSEKLFF
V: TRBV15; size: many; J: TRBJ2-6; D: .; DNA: TGTGCCACCAGCCCCCCTGGGGCCAACGTCCTGACTTTC; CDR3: CATSPPGANVLTF
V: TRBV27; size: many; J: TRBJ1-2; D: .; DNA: TGTGCCAGCAGTTTAACAGGCGCTTATGGCTACACCTTC; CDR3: CASSLTGAYGYTF
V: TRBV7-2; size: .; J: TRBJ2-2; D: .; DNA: TGTGCCAGCAGCCCCCGGATAGCGGAAAGGGGCGGGGAGCTGTTTTTT; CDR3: CASSPRIAERGGELFF
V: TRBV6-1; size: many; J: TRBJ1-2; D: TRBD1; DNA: TGTGCCAGCAGTGGAGACAGGGGGCGCAGCTATGGCTACACCTTC; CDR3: CASSGDRGRSYGYTF
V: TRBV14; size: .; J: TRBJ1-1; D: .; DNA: TGTGCCAGCAGCCAAGACAGCCGGGGGGGACTGAACACTGAAGCTTTCTTT; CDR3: CASSQDSRGGLNTEAFF
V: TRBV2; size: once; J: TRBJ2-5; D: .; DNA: TGTGCCAGCAAGTCGGACAGAGTCTACAATGAGCAGTACTTC; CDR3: CASKSDRVYNEQYF
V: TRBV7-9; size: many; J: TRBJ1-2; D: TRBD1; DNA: TGTGCCAGCAGCACCGGACCCGGGACAGTGTATGGCTACACCTTC; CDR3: CASSTGPGTVYGYTF
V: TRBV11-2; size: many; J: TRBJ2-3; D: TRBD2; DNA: TGTGCCAGCAGCTTCCCGGGACTAGCGGGGGGTACAGATACGCAGTATTTT; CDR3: CASSFPGLAGGTDTQYF
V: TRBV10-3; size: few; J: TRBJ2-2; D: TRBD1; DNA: TGTGCCATCAGCCGGGACAGGGGTTCGGGGGAGCTGTTTTTT; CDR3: CAISRDRGSGELFF
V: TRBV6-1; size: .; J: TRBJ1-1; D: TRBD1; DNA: TGTGCCAGCAGTGAAAGTCCGACAGGGCGGGAGTGGGCTTTCTTT; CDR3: CASSESPTGREWAFF
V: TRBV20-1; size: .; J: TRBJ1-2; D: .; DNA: TGCAGTGCTCCCCCCGGACAAGGCCCTAACTATGGCTACACCTTC; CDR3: CSAPPGQGPNYGYTF
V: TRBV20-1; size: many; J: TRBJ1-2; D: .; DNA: TGCAGTGCTAGAGATGGCCTGACCTTATATGGCTACACCTTC; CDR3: CSARDGLTLYGYTF
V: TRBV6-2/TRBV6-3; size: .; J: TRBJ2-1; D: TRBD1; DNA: TGTGCCAGCAGCGACCGACAGGGGTCGTTCTTC; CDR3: CASSDRQGSFF
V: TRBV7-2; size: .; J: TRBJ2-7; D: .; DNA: TGTGCCAGCAGCTTACCCGGAACCTACGAGCAGTACTTC; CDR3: CASSLPGTYEQYF
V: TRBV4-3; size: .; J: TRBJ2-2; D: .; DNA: TGCGCCAGCAGCCAAGATCCCAATCCTACGAACACCGGGGAGCTGTTTTTT; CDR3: CASSQDPNPTNTGELFF
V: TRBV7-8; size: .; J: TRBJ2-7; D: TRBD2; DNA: TGTGCCAGCAGCTCTGGACTAGCTGACTACGAGCAGTACTTC; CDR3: CASSSGLADYEQYF
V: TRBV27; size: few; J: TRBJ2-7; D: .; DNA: TGTGCCAGCAGTAGACGACTGGACCGATACGAGCAGTACTTC; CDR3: CASSRRLDRYEQYF
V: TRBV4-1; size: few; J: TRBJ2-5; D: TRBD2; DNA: TGCGCCAGCAGCCAAGAAGTGGAGCGGGGGGGCCGTCTCAATGAGCAGTACTTC; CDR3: CASSQEVERGGRLNEQYF
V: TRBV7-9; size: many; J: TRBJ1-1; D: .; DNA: TGTGCCAGCAGTCAGATGAACACTGAAGCTTTCTTT; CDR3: CASSQMNTEAFF
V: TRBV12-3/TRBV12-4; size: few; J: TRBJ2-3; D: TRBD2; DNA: TGTGCCAGCGTAGTAACGGGACTAGTTCGTCCAGATGCGCAGTATTTT; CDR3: CASVVTGLVRPDAQYF
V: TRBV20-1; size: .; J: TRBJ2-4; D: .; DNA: TGCAGTGCTAGAGGCGGCCGGGTAGCCAAAAACATTCAGTACTTC; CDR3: CSARGGRVAKNIQYF
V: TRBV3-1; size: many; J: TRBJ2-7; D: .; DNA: TGTGCCAGCAGCCAAGGAGGGGCGGGAGAGCAGTACTTC; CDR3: CASSQGGAGEQYF
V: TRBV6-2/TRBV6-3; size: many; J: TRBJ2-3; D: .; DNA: TGTGCCAGCAGTCCTCGCACAGATACGCAGTATTTT; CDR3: CASSPRTDTQYF
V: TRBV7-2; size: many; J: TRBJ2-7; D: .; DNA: TGTGCCAGCAGCACGACCTCCTACGAGCAGTACTTC; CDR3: CASSTTSYEQYF
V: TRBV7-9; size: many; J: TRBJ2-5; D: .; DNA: TGTGCCAGCAGCTTAGTGGTAGGGGAGACCCAGTACTTC; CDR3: CASSLVVGETQYF
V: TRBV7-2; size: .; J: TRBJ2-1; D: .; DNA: TGTGCCAGCGCGTTGGCCTTTTACAATGAGCAGTTCTTC; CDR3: CASALAFYNEQFF
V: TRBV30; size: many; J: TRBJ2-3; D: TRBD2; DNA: TGTGCCTGGAGTCTCGGGGGGAGCACAGATACGCAGTATTTT; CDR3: CAWSLGGSTDTQYF
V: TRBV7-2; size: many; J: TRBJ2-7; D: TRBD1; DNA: TGTGCCAGCAGCAACTCACAGGGGTACTACGAGCAGTACTTC; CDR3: CASSNSQGYYEQYF
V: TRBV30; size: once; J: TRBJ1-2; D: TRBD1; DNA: TGTGCCTGGAGTGCCCCGGGGGGAGGGGGCGGAGGAAGTGGCTACACCTTC; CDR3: CAWSAPGGGGGGSGYTF